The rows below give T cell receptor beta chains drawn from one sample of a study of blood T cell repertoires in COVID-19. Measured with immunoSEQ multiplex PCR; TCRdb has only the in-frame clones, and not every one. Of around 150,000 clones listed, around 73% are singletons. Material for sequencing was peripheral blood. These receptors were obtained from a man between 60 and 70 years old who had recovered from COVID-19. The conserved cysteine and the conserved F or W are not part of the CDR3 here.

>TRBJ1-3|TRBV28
ASSLFQGVTGNTIY
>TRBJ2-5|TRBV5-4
ASSGTGLGETQY
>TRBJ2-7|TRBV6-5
ASRRDSSYEQY
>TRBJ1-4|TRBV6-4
ASSDSTGGKLF
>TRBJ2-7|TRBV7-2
ASSLYYGQGVHEQY
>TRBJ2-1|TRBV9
ASSVETSGSFGLSPKQF
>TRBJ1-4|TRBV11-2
ASSLDPLQGPNEKLF
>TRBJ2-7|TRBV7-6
ASSARPGQGYEQY
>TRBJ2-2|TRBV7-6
ASSPDFPRYNTGELF
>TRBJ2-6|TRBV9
ASTGPGLRSGANVLT
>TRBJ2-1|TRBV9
ASSVDSGSPYNEQF
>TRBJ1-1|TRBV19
ASSIGPGWGTEAF
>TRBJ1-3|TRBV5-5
ASSLGAGGSGNTIY
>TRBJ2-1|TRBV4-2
ASSQGTRAPPGEQF
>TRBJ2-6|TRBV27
ASSLHPPPTNGHRFSGANVLT
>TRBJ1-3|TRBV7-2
ASSFDSNTIY
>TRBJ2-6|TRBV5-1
ASSSPTGTGSLSGANVLT
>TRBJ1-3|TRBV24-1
ATSDSSVGNTIY
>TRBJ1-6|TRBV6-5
ASSYGRSPLH
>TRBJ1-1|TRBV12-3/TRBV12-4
ASRLQGLEAF
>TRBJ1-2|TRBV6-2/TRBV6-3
ASSTPQGAAYGYT
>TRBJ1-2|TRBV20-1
SASPDRVNGYT
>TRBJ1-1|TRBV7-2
ASSLARLDTEAF
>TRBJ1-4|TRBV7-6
ASSLAGEGEKLF
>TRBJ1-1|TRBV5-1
ASSPVPDTEAF
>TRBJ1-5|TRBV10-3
AISEGQDNQPQH
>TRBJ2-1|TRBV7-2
ASSLGLRRDGEQF
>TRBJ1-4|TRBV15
ATSRDGGTDEKLF
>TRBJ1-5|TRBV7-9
ASSLEGGPQPQH
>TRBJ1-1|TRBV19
ASSIRQDSNTEAF
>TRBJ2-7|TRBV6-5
ASRRTAGGEYEQY
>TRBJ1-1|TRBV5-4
ASSPTSRGRSTEAF
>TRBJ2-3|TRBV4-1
ASSAQLAGRTDTQY
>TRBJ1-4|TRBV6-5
ASRPGTGEKLF
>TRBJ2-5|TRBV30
AWSNRQGPGGLETQY
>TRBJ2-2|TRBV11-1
ASSLGQNTGELF
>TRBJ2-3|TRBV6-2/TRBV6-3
ASSYSVQGSDTQY
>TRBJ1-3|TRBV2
ASSLGQNGNTIY
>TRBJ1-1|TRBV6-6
ASSPPTGNTEAF
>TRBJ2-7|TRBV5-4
ASSLAGSSYEQY
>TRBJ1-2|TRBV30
AWTVEGGDGYT
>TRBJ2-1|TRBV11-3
ASSPPGSSYNEQF
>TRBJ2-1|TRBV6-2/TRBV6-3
ASSYSRDNEQF
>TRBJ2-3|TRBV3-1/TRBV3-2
ASSPGNRGRGTDTQY
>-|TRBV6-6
ASNQREGRSYEQY
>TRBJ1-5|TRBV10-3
AISGTGNQPQH
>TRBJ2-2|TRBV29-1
SVEPRLEVSGELF
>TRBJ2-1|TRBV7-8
ASSELAGATYNEQF
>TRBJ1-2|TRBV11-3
ARSDRSHYGYT
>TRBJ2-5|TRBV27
ASSFLGFKETQY